The sequence of this T cell receptor (beta chain) was determined in a study of T cells in Graves' hyperthyroidism and ophthalmopathy. At least ten counts were recorded for this clonotype. TCR beta CDR3 sequences were amplified from RNA transcripts. HTBI primers were employed in a first-round RT-PCR of the TCR CDR3. TCRdb itself ran the multiplex PCR reads through MiXCR, one entry per CDR3 protein. The top ten clones hold approximately 5.3% of a sample with approximately 410,000 distinct CDR3 sequences, roughly 15% of them seen once. This CDR3 spans 16 amino acids. V lost 1 base and J lost 2, with 13 bases in between. Germline V gene lookup returns CDR1 SGHRS and CDR2 YFSETQ. No progression to ophthalmopathy during 18 months of follow-up defined stable disease. More than 9.5 ml fresh peripheral blood yielded the PBMCs.

V gene TRBV5-1 combines with J gene TRBJ2-1; D is ambiguous. This TCR came from a woman aged 18 to 35 with Graves' hyperthyroidism. Sequencing was performed on blood. The CDR3 loop reads CASSLTSSSTYNEQFF. The DNA for the CDR3 is TGCGCCAGCAGCTTGACGAGCTCCTCAACCTACAATGAGCAGTTCTTC.